This note documents a single T cell receptor beta chain sequence. Antigen specificity is unknown. The data were obtained in a study of cytomegalovirus exposure and HLA in healthy donors. Study-wide findings and caveats: A missense variant in DCLRE1C was later tied to TCR beta V- and J-gene trimming. Later analysis found that TCR beta chains associated with HLA were more clonally expanded than other, equally common chains. According to reports, the classifier identified cytomegalovirus status with high specificity and sensitivity.

Amplification used 60 Vbeta primers and 13 Jbeta primers. Produced via immunoSEQ multiplex PCR; TCRdb's table is partial and in-frame only. This repertoire shows around 200,000 clones, 75% to 85% found once; its top ten account for roughly 2.5%. Sample: PBMCs. The source of this sequence is a woman between 35 and 50 years old in good health and CMV-seronegative.

CDR3 protein: CASTLLAGGNNEQFF. CDR3 sequence (DNA): TGTGCCAGCACTCTACTAGCGGGAGGAAATAATGAGCAGTTCTTC. The gene calls are TRBV6-1 and TRBJ2-1, with 12 bases fitting TRBD2. Germline CDR1 MNHNS, CDR2 SASEGT. The CDR3 is 15 residues long. Trimming at V came to 7 bases and at J to 7 bases, leaving 8 bases not matched to a gene.